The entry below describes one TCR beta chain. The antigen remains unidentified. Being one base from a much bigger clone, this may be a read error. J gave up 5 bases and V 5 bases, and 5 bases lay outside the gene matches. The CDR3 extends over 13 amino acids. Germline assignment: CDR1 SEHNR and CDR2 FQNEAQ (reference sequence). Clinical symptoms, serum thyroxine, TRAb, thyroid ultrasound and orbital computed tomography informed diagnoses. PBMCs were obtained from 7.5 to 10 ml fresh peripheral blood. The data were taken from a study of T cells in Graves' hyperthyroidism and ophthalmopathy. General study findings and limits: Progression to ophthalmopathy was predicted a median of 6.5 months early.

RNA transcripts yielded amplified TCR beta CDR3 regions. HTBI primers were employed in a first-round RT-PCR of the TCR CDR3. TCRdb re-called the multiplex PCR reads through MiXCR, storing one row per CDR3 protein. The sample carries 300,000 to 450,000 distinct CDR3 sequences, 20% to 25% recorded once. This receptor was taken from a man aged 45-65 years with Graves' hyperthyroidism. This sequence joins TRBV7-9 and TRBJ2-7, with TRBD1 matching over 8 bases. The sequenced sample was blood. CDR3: CASSRGQAHEQYF. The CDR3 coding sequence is TGTGCCAGCAGCCGGGGACAGGCCCACGAGCAGTACTTC. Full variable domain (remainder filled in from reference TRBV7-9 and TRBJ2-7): DTGVSQNPRHKITKRGQNVTFRCDPISEHNRLYWYRQTLGQGPEFLTYFQNEAQLEKSRLLSDRFSAERPKGSFSTLEIQRTEQGDSAMYLCASSRGQAHEQYFGPGTRLTVT.